The 29 T cell receptor beta chains in this list originate from one sample, sequenced in a study of T cells in Graves' hyperthyroidism and ophthalmopathy. Template material for amplifying TCR beta CDR3 regions consisted of RNA transcripts. Primed by the HTBI set, a first-round RT-PCR was run on the TCR CDR3. TCRdb itself ran the multiplex PCR reads through MiXCR, one entry per CDR3 protein. The sample carries under 350,000 distinct CDR3 sequences, approximately 22% recorded once. Sequenced sample: blood. Receptors originate from a woman aged 50 to 60 with Graves' hyperthyroidism.

The chain carries TRBV19 and TRBJ2-2, with 8 positions matching TRBD2. The V and J ends lost 7 bases and 0 bases, in that order; junction bases with no gene match: 16. This CDR3 contains 19 residues. Germline V gene data show CDR1 as LNHDA and CDR2 as SQIVND (reference sequence). CDR3 sequence (DNA): TGTGCCAGTACCAAACGGGGGGGAGGGCCTTATTCGAACACCGGGGAGCTGTTTTTT. As protein: CASTKRGGGPYSNTGELFF.

The chain uses TRBV5-6 and TRBJ2-4; 9 nucleotides match TRBD1. V lost 5 bases to trimming and J lost 1 base; unmatched junction nucleotides: 19. CDR3 size: 20 residues. CDR1 is SGHDT, CDR2 YYEEEE, per germline. The CDR3 protein is CASSFANRGRILSAKNIQYF. For the CDR3, the DNA is TGTGCCAGCAGTTTTGCTAACAGGGGGCGCATTCTGTCGGCCAAAAACATTCAGTACTTC.

The chain joins TRBV29-1 to TRBJ2-7; D is perhaps TRBD2 (6 bases). Germline loops: CDR1 SQVTM, CDR2 ANQGSEA. With 0 bases removed from V and 5 bases from J, the gap between germline ends came to 11 bases. The CDR3 extends over 13 amino acids. The CDR3 DNA is TGCAGCGTTGAAGATGCGACTAGGAACGAGCAGTACTTC. Protein product: CSVEDATRNEQYF.

The table lists this clonotype with a few counts. This chain uses TRBV27 with TRBJ1-2, with 10 bases that match TRBD1. This CDR3 comprises 13 residues. CDR1 MNHEY and CDR2 SMNVEV come from the germline V gene (reference sequence). Trimming cost V 6 bases and J 7 bases; bases outside gene matches: 5. CDR3 bases: TGTGCCAGCAGCGACAGGGGGCTGGGTGGCTACACCTTC. The encoded protein is CASSDRGLGGYTF.

This clonotype was observed a few times. The V gene is TRBV10-3, the J gene TRBJ1-2; D remains ambiguous. The CDR3 sequence is 13 residues long. Germline V lookup: CDR1 ENHRY, CDR2 SYGVKD. The V end lost 9 bases, the J end lost 5 bases, and 16 bases lay between the germline ends. Written as DNA, the CDR3 is TGTGCCATTTCTCCGGCGGAGAAATATGGCTACACCTTC. It translates to CAISPAEKYGYTF.

This clonotype was seen ten or more times. This sequence joins TRBV10-3 and TRBJ2-1, with 8 nucleotides matching TRBD2. The CDR3 spans 15 residues. Unmatched junction bases numbered 3, after V lost 2 bases and J lost 3 bases. Looked up from germline, CDR1 is ENHRY and CDR2 is SYGVKD. The CDR3 sequence: CAISETGGVYNEQFF. The CDR3 DNA is TGTGCCATCAGTGAGACCGGGGGGGTCTACAATGAGCAGTTCTTC.

This clonotype was seen more than once but under ten times. CDR3 protein: CAIRDATGRDTEAFF. The CDR3 bases are TGTGCCATCAGAGACGCTACGGGGAGGGACACTGAAGCTTTCTTT. The rearrangement joins TRBV10-3 to TRBJ1-1, with D unclear. Trimming stripped 6 bases from V and 3 bases from J, with 17 bases between. Germline CDR1 reads ENHRY; CDR2 reads SYGVKD. CDR3 length: 15 residues.

Of note for this clonotype: Just one base apart from a much larger clone, this may be a read error. J is TRBJ1-6 and V is TRBV5-6; possibly TRBD1 for D (6 bases). The germline CDR1 and CDR2 sequences are SGHDT and YYEEEE. This CDR3 is 16 amino acids long. The CDR3 nucleotides are TGTGGCAGCAGCTTTAGGGGGGCAGGCCGAAATTCACCCCTCCACTTT. Translation gives CGSSFRGAGRNSPLHF.

This clonotype was picked up many times. The chain is built from TRBV28 and TRBJ2-7; 9 nucleotides align to TRBD2. The germline CDR1 and CDR2 sequences are MDHEN and SYDVKM. This CDR3 has 16 residues. V dropped 5 bases and J dropped 1; count of bases not matched to a gene: 9. CDR3 loop: CASSPLAGDLSYEQYF. The CDR3 DNA reads as TGTGCCAGCAGTCCCTTAGCGGGGGATTTGTCCTACGAGCAGTACTTC.

This clonotype showed up just a few times. A much larger clone sits a single nucleotide away, making a read error possible. The chain links TRBV11-3 to TRBJ2-1; TRBD1 might be the D (6 bases). Trimming removed 4 bases at V and 9 bases at J, with 10 bases between. The CDR3 totals 12 residues. The V gene's germline CDR1 is SGHNT and CDR2 YENEEA. This chain's CDR3 is CASSWGLCEQFF. DNA of the CDR3: TGTGCCAGCAGCTGGGGGCTATGTGAGCAGTTCTTC.

This clonotype was counted ten times or more. V usage is TRBV3-1 and J usage is TRBJ1-1; a possible D gene is TRBD1 (5 bases). CDR3 size: 15 residues. The germline V and J ends were trimmed by 0 bases and 3 bases, with 11 bases remaining between them. Germline V gene sequence: CDR1 LGHDT, CDR2 YNNKEL (reference sequence). Written as DNA, the CDR3 is TGTGCCAGCAGCCAAGATACGGGGGGGGACACTGAAGCTTTCTTT. Its protein product is CASSQDTGGDTEAFF.

In its sample, this clonotype was seen many times. The rearrangement uses TRBV29-1 and TRBJ2-5; the match to TRBD2 covers 9 bases. Losses at the gene ends were 3 bases for V and 5 bases for J; bases not matched to a gene: 13. Germline V CDR1 and CDR2: SQVTM, ANQGSEA. This CDR3 spans 16 amino acids. DNA for the CDR3: TGCAGCGTTGAGTATAGTAGCGGGGGTAAGGGTGAGACCCAGTACTTC. The encoded protein is CSVEYSSGGKGETQYF.

This clonotype was seen repeatedly, ten times or more. The chain is built from TRBV12-3 or TRBV12-4 and TRBJ2-7; 8 bases fit TRBD1. The CDR3 loop spans 13 amino acids. After removal of 4 bases from V and 5 bases from J, the junction contained 4 bases not matched to a gene. CDR3 protein: CASSSDRGHEQYF. The DNA of the CDR3 is TGTGCCAGCAGTTCCGACAGGGGCCACGAGCAGTACTTC.

In its sample, this clonotype was seen many times. The CDR3 region is CASSPTGRQGRYNEQFF. CDR3 coding DNA: TGTGCCAGCAGTCCCACTGGGCGACAGGGGCGGTACAATGAGCAGTTCTTC. The chain combines TRBV27 with TRBJ2-1; TRBD1 agrees at 8 bases. From germline, CDR1 is MNHEY and CDR2 SMNVEV (reference sequence). The length of the CDR3 is 17 residues. The junction had 13 bases not matched to a gene; V was cut back by 5 bases and J by 4 bases.

This clonotype was counted at least ten times. This sequence joins TRBV18 and TRBJ2-2; a possible D gene is TRBD1 (5 bases). The CDR3 sequence is 16 residues long. Trimming cost V 3 bases and J 0 bases, with 11 bases left between them. From germline, CDR1 is KGHSH and CDR2 LQKENI. The CDR3 sequence: CASSPRQKANTGELFF. CDR3 nucleotide sequence: TGTGCCAGCTCACCGCGACAGAAGGCGAACACCGGGGAGCTGTTTTTT.

The chain combines TRBV7-9 with TRBJ2-7; TRBD2 aligns across 12 bases. The germline gives CDR1 SEHNR, CDR2 FQNEAQ (reference sequence). CDR3 length: 16 amino acids. Germline trimming cut 5 bases from V and 2 bases from J; bases unmatched to any gene: 7. The CDR3 here is CASSPLAGGSTYEQYF. CDR3 sequence (DNA): TGTGCCAGCAGCCCGCTAGCGGGAGGGTCTACCTACGAGCAGTACTTC.

This clonotype appeared a few times. V is TRBV7-6 and J is TRBJ2-7; TRBD2 agrees at 9 bases. The CDR3 runs 16 residues. J gave up 5 bases and V 1 base, and 9 bases lay outside the gene matches. Germline V gene sequence: CDR1 SGHVS, CDR2 FNYEAQ. The CDR3 region has the DNA TGTGCCAGCAGCTTAGGGGCGGGAGGGCCGGGCGACGAGCAGTACTTC. Its translation: CASSLGAGGPGDEQYF.

Remarks on this clonotype: A much larger clone differs by one base, so this may be a read error. The gene calls are TRBV29-1 and TRBJ2-1; 11 bases line up with TRBD2. The CDR3 spans 14 residues. V trimming: 6 bases; J trimming: 7 bases; junction bases outside the gene matches: 8. CDR1 and CDR2 (germline): SQVTM, ANQGSEA. CDR3 protein: CSVARTSGRNEQFF. The DNA for the CDR3 is TGCAGCGTCGCCAGGACTAGCGGGCGGAATGAGCAGTTCTTC.

CDR3 coding DNA: TGTGCCAGCACTGTGACAGGGCCTTATAGCAATCAGCCCCAGCATTTT. Amino acids: CASTVTGPYSNQPQHF. The gene calls are TRBV2 and TRBJ1-5; 7 nucleotides match TRBD1. The germline V gene encodes CDR1 SNHLY and CDR2 FYNNEI. V gave up 7 bases and J gave up 0 bases; unmatched junction bases: 9. The CDR3 has 16 amino acids.

This clonotype occurred a few times. V usage is TRBV20-1 and J usage is TRBJ2-3; possible D gene TRBD2, 6 bases. The CDR3 is made up of 11 amino acids. Germline assignment: CDR1 DFQATT and CDR2 SNEGSKA (reference sequence). V lost 0 bases and J 8 bases, leaving 6 bases between the germline ends. The CDR3 DNA sequence: TGCAGTGCTAGAGAGGGACTTACGCAGTATTTT. Its protein is CSAREGLTQYF.

This clonotype was counted only a few times. The rearrangement uses TRBV30 and TRBJ1-4; the D is unclear. The germline CDR1 and CDR2 sequences are GTSNPN and SVGIG (reference sequence). Trimming pared 1 base from V and 8 bases from J, leaving 5 bases between. The CDR3 extends over 11 amino acids. CDR3 nucleotides: TGTGCCTGGAGTGGGCCCGAAAAACTGTTTTTT. The encoded protein is CAWSGPEKLFF.

This clonotype was counted at least ten times. The chain links TRBV28 to TRBJ2-1; D assignment may be TRBD1 or TRBD2 (5 bases each). V was cut by 5 bases and J by 6 bases, with 14 bases left in between. CDR1 and CDR2 from the germline V gene are MDHEN and SYDVKM. This CDR3 contains 14 residues. The CDR3 DNA sequence: TGTGCCAGCAGTACCCCGGGACCGAGCAATGAGCAGTTCTTC. Its translation is CASSTPGPSNEQFF.

This clonotype was counted ten times or more. The V gene is TRBV12-3 or TRBV12-4, the J gene TRBJ2-4; D unclear. V was cut by 5 bases and J by 0 bases, with 11 bases left in between. The CDR3 contains 15 residues. The DNA for the CDR3 is TGTGCCAGCAGTCAATCGTATCTAGCCAAAAACATTCAGTACTTC. The encoded protein is CASSQSYLAKNIQYF.

The chain has TRBV6-1 and TRBJ2-2; the D is unclear. CDR3 length equals 13 residues. Germline-derived CDR1 and CDR2 are MNHNS and SASEGT. The ends were cut back, 3 bases at V and 3 bases at J, with 5 bases in the middle. CDR3 nucleotides: TGTGCCAGCAGTGACACAGACACCGGGGAGCTGTTTTTT. Translated, it gives CASSDTDTGELFF.

The sample holds many counts of this clonotype. J is TRBJ2-4 and V is TRBV15, with D tentatively TRBD1 (6 bases). Germline V CDR1 and CDR2: LNHNV, YYDKDF (reference sequence). The V and J ends lost 3 bases and 5 bases respectively, with 14 bases between them. The CDR3 covers 15 residues. CDR3 region: CATSSFRQAENIQYF. The CDR3 DNA reads TGTGCCACCAGCAGCTTCAGACAGGCCGAAAACATTCAGTACTTC. The entire variable domain, with the rest obtained from reference TRBV15 and TRBJ2-4, is as follows: DAMVIQNPRYQVTQFGKPVTLSCSQTLNHNVMYWYQQKSSQAPKLLFHYYDKDFNNEADTPDNFQSRRPNTSFCFLDIRSPGLGDTAMYLCATSSFRQAENIQYFGAGTRLSVL.

This clonotype was recorded many times. The J gene is TRBJ2-1, the V gene TRBV20-1; weak D call: TRBD2 (6 bases). There are 14 residues in the CDR3. Trimming shortened V by 5 bases and J by 0 bases, and 11 bases separated the two germline ends. From germline, CDR1 is DFQATT and CDR2 SNEGSKA (reference sequence). The CDR3 is CSAHGGSSYNEQFF. CDR3 nucleotide sequence: TGCAGTGCTCATGGGGGGAGCTCCTACAATGAGCAGTTCTTC.

This clonotype was counted ten times or more. The chain employs TRBV6-1 and TRBJ2-7, with 7 bases lining up with TRBD2. CDR3 length: 16 residues. V lost 1 base to trimming and J lost 2 bases; unmatched junction nucleotides: 8. From germline, CDR1 is MNHNS and CDR2 SASEGT. The CDR3 protein is CASSEVPRTRAYEQYF. CDR3 coding DNA: TGTGCCAGCAGTGAAGTTCCCCGGACTAGAGCCTACGAGCAGTACTTC.

This clonotype showed up many times. This rearrangement joins TRBV27 to TRBJ2-2; 7 nucleotides line up with TRBD2. The length of the CDR3 is 18 residues. CDR1 MNHEY and CDR2 SMNVEV come from the germline V gene (reference sequence). The J segment lost 1 base and the V segment lost 5 bases, leaving 13 bases of the junction unmatched. The CDR3 bases are TGTGCCAGCAGTCTCCCCTTCCGTGGGAGGGTGAACACCGGGGAGCTGTTTTTT. Encoded protein: CASSLPFRGRVNTGELFF.

This clonotype came up a few times. V gene TRBV29-1 combines with J gene TRBJ1-2, with TRBD1 matching over 8 bases. The CDR3 has 14 residues. Germline CDR1 SQVTM, CDR2 ANQGSEA. With 5 bases clipped from V and 4 bases from J, the junction kept 9 bases outside the gene matches. CDR3 in amino acids: CSVLAGGLIYGYTF. As DNA, the CDR3 is TGCAGCGTTCTGGCAGGGGGCTTAATCTATGGCTACACCTTC.